This T cell receptor beta chain was obtained from a study of pediatric ulcerative colitis. Across the study: Most patients had pancolitis, and two had left-sided colitis.

As for this clone: Its target is not known.

Sequenced by immunoSEQ multiplex PCR; TCRdb stores in-frame clones only, minus some. The sample has 55,000 to 80,000 clones, over 65% seen once. The germline CDR1 and CDR2 sequences are SGHNT and YYREEE (reference sequence). This CDR3 region has 14 residues. V lost 3 bases, J lost 4 bases, and 10 bases lay in between. Ulcerative colitis patients received no immunosuppressive medication before the diagnostic colonoscopy. Study results and caveats: Rectal repertoires separated controls, mild-moderate and acute severe colitis.

The receptor comes from a boy between 10 and 17 years old with moderate ulcerative colitis. The V gene is TRBV5-4, the J gene TRBJ1-4, with a possible D match to TRBD1 (5 bases). Sequenced material: blood. The chain's CDR3 is CASSYDGGNEKLFF. The CDR3 coding sequence is TGTGCCAGCAGCTACGACGGGGGTAATGAAAAACTGTTTTTT.